This T cell receptor (beta chain) emerged from a study of OX40 agonist ivuxolimab in advanced cancers. Overall study context: At approximately 83% male, the cohort had a mean age of approximately 60 years, ranging from about 20 to 90.

Turning to this clone: Its antigen remains unidentified.

CDR1 is SGHDN, CDR2 FVKESK, per germline. The V and J ends lost 0 bases and 2 bases respectively, with 4 bases between them. The CDR3 contains 13 residues. TCRdb's copy holds only in-frame clones and misses some; the assay was immunoSEQ multiplex PCR. This sample has fewer than 100,000 clones; around nine tenths occur once, and the top ten carry approximately 0.5%. Study results and caveats: CD4+ T cells averaged fewer expanded clones than CD8+ T cells. In the 0.1 to 3.0 mg/kg range, CD4+ and CD8+ blood T cells had expanded clonally by week 6.

The receptor's source is an adult with an advanced solid tumor such as melanoma, head and neck, liver or kidney cancer. This rearrangement joins TRBV14 to TRBJ1-2, with unresolved D. Sequences were derived from CD4+ or CD8+ T cells sorted from blood, sampled in a trial of the OX40 agonist ivuxolimab. The CDR3 is CASSQDRNYGYTF. In DNA form, the CDR3 reads TGTGCCAGCAGCCAAGACAGGAACTATGGCTACACCTTC.